A selection of T cell receptor beta chains follows, all from one sample in a study of blood T cell repertoires in COVID-19. Profiled with immunoSEQ multiplex PCR; TCRdb holds only in-frame clones, not every one. The sample has roughly 190,000 clones, roughly nine tenths seen once; the top ten hold 2% to 2.5%. Sequenced material: PBMCs or T cells enriched from blood (not recorded which). These receptors were obtained from a woman aged 30 to 39 who had recovered from COVID-19. CDR3s include the opening cysteine and the closing phenylalanine or tryptophan. The order of the fields is clone size, D gene, V gene, J gene, CDR3 protein, CDR3 DNA. The D gene is left open where the match is weak. Where a row states a size, it is once, few, many or the class of an expanded clone; other rows omit it.

-,TRBD1,TRBV9,TRBJ1-5,CASSGQGAGQPQHF,TGTGCCAGCAGCGGGCAGGGGGCAGGGCAGCCCCAGCATTTT
-,-,TRBV2,TRBJ1-4,CASRSREKLFF,TGTGCCAGCAGGAGCAGGGAAAAACTGTTTTTT
-,TRBD1,TRBV5-1,TRBJ2-5,CASSLTGEQETQYF,TGCGCCAGCAGCTTGACAGGGGAACAAGAGACCCAGTACTTC
once,TRBD1,TRBV6-1,TRBJ2-3,CASSEQGASGTDTQYF,TGTGCCAGCAGTGAACAGGGGGCGAGCGGCACAGATACGCAGTATTTT
-,TRBD1,TRBV28,TRBJ1-5,CASSLWDRVNQPQHF,TGTGCCAGCAGTTTATGGGACAGGGTTAATCAGCCCCAGCATTTT
-,TRBD2,TRBV28,TRBJ2-7,CASSSPPLAGGPAYEQYF,TGTGCCAGCAGTTCACCGCCACTAGCGGGAGGGCCGGCCTACGAGCAGTACTTC
-,TRBD2,TRBV7-6,TRBJ2-2,CASSLGASGGGELFF,TGTGCCAGCAGCTTAGGTGCTAGCGGTGGCGGGGAGCTGTTTTTT
-,TRBD2,TRBV13,TRBJ2-2,CATARGGSTGELFF,TGTGCCACCGCTCGGGGGGGCAGCACCGGGGAGCTGTTTTTT
-,-,TRBV7-9,TRBJ1-4,CASSLRGNEKLFF,TGTGCCAGCAGCTTACGAGGGAATGAAAAACTGTTTTTT
-,TRBD2,TRBV11-3,TRBJ2-3,CASSLGLAIGDTQYF,TGTGCCAGCAGCCTCGGACTAGCGATTGGGGATACGCAGTATTTT
once,TRBD1,TRBV5-1,TRBJ1-2,CASSLGDRVNPGYTF,TGCGCCAGCAGCTTGGGGGACAGGGTAAATCCTGGCTACACCTTC
-,TRBD2,TRBV3-1/TRBV3-2,TRBJ2-1,CASSQKRGRAVYEQFF,TGTGCCAGCAGCCAAAAGCGCGGGAGGGCCGTCTATGAGCAGTTCTTC
-,-,TRBV14,TRBJ1-3,CASSQDYPRDGNTIYF,TGTGCCAGCAGCCAAGACTACCCGAGGGATGGAAACACCATATATTTT
-,TRBD1,TRBV30,TRBJ2-2,CAWSRTGVAGELFF,TGTGCCTGGAGCCGGACAGGGGTGGCCGGGGAGCTGTTTTTT
-,-,TRBV5-1,TRBJ1-1,CASSLGRRAPLNTEAFF,TGCGCCAGCAGCTTGGGCCGGAGGGCGCCTCTGAACACTGAAGCTTTCTTT
-,TRBD1,TRBV18,TRBJ2-1,CASSQQLPGQGPNEQFF,TGTGCCAGCTCGCAACAACTTCCGGGACAGGGACCCAATGAGCAGTTCTTC
-,TRBD1,TRBV9,TRBJ2-7,CASSVEGAPGSFRAEQYF,TGTGCCAGCAGCGTAGAGGGGGCGCCGGGTAGTTTTCGGGCCGAGCAGTACTTC
-,-,TRBV7-2,TRBJ1-5,CASEYRANQPQHF,TGTGCCAGCGAGTACAGGGCCAATCAGCCCCAGCATTTT
-,-,TRBV18,TRBJ1-3,CASSPLKGSNRRGVTGNTIYF,TGTGCCAGCTCACCGCTAAAGGGGTCAAATCGCAGGGGAGTGACTGGAAACACCATATATTTT
-,TRBD1,TRBV9,TRBJ1-2,CASSVGDRGSGINYGYTF,TGTGCCAGCAGCGTAGGGGACAGGGGGTCCGGAATTAACTATGGCTACACCTTC
once,-,TRBV11-3,TRBJ2-3,CAILAVPDQRADTQYF,TGTGCCATACTGGCAGTGCCAGACCAACGAGCGGATACGCAGTATTTT
-,TRBD1,TRBV9,TRBJ2-3,CASSVARGRADADTQYF,TGTGCCAGCAGCGTAGCAAGGGGGCGAGCTGACGCAGATACGCAGTATTTT
-,-,TRBV25-1,TRBJ1-1,CASSGQNTEAFF,TGTGCCAGCAGTGGACAAAACACTGAAGCTTTCTTT
-,TRBD2,TRBV9,TRBJ2-4,CASSVGGGRAQDIQYF,TGTGCCAGCAGCGTAGGTGGCGGGAGGGCCCAAGACATTCAGTACTTC
-,TRBD1,TRBV30,TRBJ1-1,CAWGTDLNTEAFF,TGTGCCTGGGGGACAGACTTGAACACTGAAGCTTTCTTT
-,-,TRBV9,TRBJ1-1,CASNSPGQRNTEAFF,TGTGCCAGCAACAGCCCCGGACAGAGGAACACTGAAGCTTTCTTT
-,-,TRBV27,TRBJ1-6,CASSLGRTVPNSPLHF,TGTGCCAGCAGTTTGGGTCGGACAGTTCCTAATTCACCCCTCCACTTT
-,-,TRBV25-1,TRBJ1-2,CASSEEGYGYTF,TGTGCCAGCTCGGAGGAGGGGTATGGCTACACCTTC
-,TRBD1,TRBV5-8,TRBJ2-7,CASSTTGQRAYEQYF,TGTGCCAGCAGCACGACGGGACAGAGAGCCTACGAGCAGTACTTC
-,TRBD1,TRBV7-7,TRBJ2-1,CASSLRTGVYNEQFF,TGTGCCAGCAGCTTAAGGACAGGGGTTTACAATGAGCAGTTCTTC
-,-,TRBV4-3,TRBJ1-6,CASSQDDSSSYNSPLHF,TGCGCCAGCAGCCAAGATGACAGCAGCTCCTATAATTCACCCCTCCACTTT
-,-,TRBV28,TRBJ2-6,CASSFSGSSGANVLTF,TGTGCCAGCAGTTTCTCGGGGAGCTCTGGGGCCAACGTCCTGACTTTC
-,-,TRBV9,TRBJ1-2,CASSLGGSYGYTF,TGTGCCAGCAGCCTCGGAGGGTCCTATGGCTACACCTTC
-,TRBD2,TRBV6-4,TRBJ2-5,CASVPGASGRAMIRETQYF,TGTGCCAGCGTTCCGGGAGCTAGCGGGAGAGCCATGATTCGGGAGACCCAGTACTTC
-,TRBD2,TRBV2,TRBJ2-1,CASRASAGGKSYNEQFF,TGTGCCAGCAGGGCATCAGCGGGAGGGAAATCCTACAATGAGCAGTTCTTC
-,-,TRBV27,TRBJ2-3,CASSFGGTGGQYF,TGTGCCAGCAGTTTCGGGGGAACCGGGGGGCAGTATTTT
-,-,TRBV5-8,TRBJ1-5,CAFGRPGSNNQPQHF,TGTGCCTTCGGCCGGCCGGGTAGTAACAATCAGCCCCAGCATTTT
-,TRBD1,TRBV11-3,TRBJ2-7,CASSFGQGGYEQYF,TGTGCCAGCAGCTTCGGACAGGGGGGCTACGAGCAGTACTTC
once,-,TRBV7-6,TRBJ2-5,CASSLVPNRRPTRQETQYF,TGTGCCAGCAGCTTAGTGCCTAATCGACGGCCGACACGCCAAGAGACCCAGTACTTC
-,-,TRBV14,TRBJ1-1,CASRQITGPMTEAFF,TGTGCCAGCAGGCAGATTACAGGGCCCATGACTGAAGCTTTCTTT
-,-,TRBV18,TRBJ2-5,CASSPRENQETQYF,TGTGCCAGCTCACCTCGGGAGAACCAAGAGACCCAGTACTTC
-,-,TRBV5-1,TRBJ1-2,CASGWGTGRNYGYTF,TGCGCCAGCGGGTGGGGCACGGGCAGGAACTATGGCTACACCTTC
-,-,TRBV5-1,TRBJ1-1,CASSLNDGVAAFF,TGCGCCAGCAGCTTGAACGACGGGGTAGCAGCTTTCTTT
-,TRBD1,TRBV14,TRBJ1-1,CASSHFGYRTGKDTEAFF,TGTGCCAGCAGCCACTTTGGTTATAGGACAGGGAAGGACACTGAAGCTTTCTTT
-,-,TRBV4-2,TRBJ1-2,CASSQGARQWTGYTF,TGTGCCAGCAGCCAAGGGGCCAGACAGTGGACTGGCTACACCTTC
-,-,TRBV24-1,TRBJ1-1,CATADGGYTEAFF,TGTGCCACTGCGGACGGGGGGTACACTGAAGCTTTCTTT
-,TRBD1,TRBV10-2,TRBJ2-7,CASRDRDRPYEQYF,TGCGCCAGCAGAGACAGGGATAGACCCTACGAGCAGTACTTC
-,TRBD2,TRBV28,TRBJ2-7,CASSPGRGSYEQYF,TGTGCCAGCAGTCCAGGGAGGGGATCCTACGAGCAGTACTTC
-,-,TRBV30,TRBJ2-6,CALPSGSGANVLTF,TGTGCCCTACCGTCAGGGTCTGGGGCCAACGTCCTGACTTTC
once,TRBD2,TRBV7-3,TRBJ2-7,CASSPGLVYEQYF,TGTGCCAGCAGCCCAGGACTAGTCTACGAGCAGTACTTC
-,TRBD1,TRBV7-9,TRBJ1-2,CASSYGQGARGYTF,TGTGCCAGCAGCTATGGACAGGGGGCACGGGGCTACACCTTC
-,TRBD1,TRBV13,TRBJ1-5,CASSLGQGRSQPQHF,TGTGCCAGCAGCCTTGGACAGGGTCGCAGTCAGCCCCAGCATTTT
-,-,TRBV10-3,TRBJ1-4,CAISESGSGGGEKLFF,TGTGCCATCAGTGAGTCTGGAAGTGGGGGCGGTGAAAAACTGTTTTTT
once,TRBD2,TRBV4-2,TRBJ2-1,CASSRRGGSSYNEQFF,TGTGCCAGCAGCCGCCGCGGGGGGAGCTCCTACAATGAGCAGTTCTTC
-,-,TRBV29-1,TRBJ2-7,CSVESQWAGEQYF,TGCAGCGTTGAAAGCCAGTGGGCTGGAGAGCAGTACTTC
-,TRBD1,TRBV4-3,TRBJ2-4,CASSQDGQGRAKNIQYF,TGCGCCAGCAGCCAAGACGGACAGGGTCGAGCCAAAAACATTCAGTACTTC
-,-,TRBV6-2/TRBV6-3,TRBJ1-6,CASSSIRRESRTLLNSPLHF,TGTGCCAGCAGCTCCATCCGACGGGAGAGCAGAACCCTCCTTAATTCACCCCTCCACTTT
-,-,TRBV11-2,TRBJ2-5,CASSIGGAQRETQYF,TGTGCCAGCAGCATAGGCGGGGCACAGAGAGAGACCCAGTACTTC
-,TRBD2,TRBV5-1,TRBJ2-1,CASSLGASGNEQFF,TGCGCCAGCAGCCTGGGAGCTAGCGGTAATGAGCAGTTCTTC
-,TRBD1,TRBV6-2/TRBV6-3,TRBJ1-1,CASSYPGQGPTEAFF,TGTGCCAGCAGTTACCCGGGACAGGGCCCAACTGAAGCTTTCTTT